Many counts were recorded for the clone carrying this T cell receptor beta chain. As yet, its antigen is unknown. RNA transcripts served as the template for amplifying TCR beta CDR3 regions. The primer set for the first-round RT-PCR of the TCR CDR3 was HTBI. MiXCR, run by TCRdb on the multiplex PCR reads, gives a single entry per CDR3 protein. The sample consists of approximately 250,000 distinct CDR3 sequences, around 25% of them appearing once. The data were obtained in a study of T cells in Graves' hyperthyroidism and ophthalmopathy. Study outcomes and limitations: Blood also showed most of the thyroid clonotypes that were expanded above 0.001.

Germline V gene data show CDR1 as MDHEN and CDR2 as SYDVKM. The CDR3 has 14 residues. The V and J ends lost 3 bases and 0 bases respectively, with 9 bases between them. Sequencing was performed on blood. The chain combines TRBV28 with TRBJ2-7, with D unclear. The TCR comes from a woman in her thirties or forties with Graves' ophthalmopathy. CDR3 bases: TGTGCCAGCAGTTTCAACCCTCCCTCCTACGAGCAGTACTTC. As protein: CASSFNPPSYEQYF. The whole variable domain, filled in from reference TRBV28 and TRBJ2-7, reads DVKVTQSSRYLVKRTGEKVFLECVQDMDHENMFWYRQDPGLGLRLIYFSYDVKMKEKGDIPEGYSVSREKKERFSLILESASTNQTSMYLCASSFNPPSYEQYFGPGTRLTVT.